A selection of T cell receptor beta chains follows, all from one sample in a study of early T cells in non-severe SARS-CoV-2 infection. Each CDR3 protein gets one entry after TCRdb re-called the 5' RACE reads with MiXCR. This sample has 55,000 to 70,000 distinct CDR3 sequences, with 12% found just once. The source was whole blood, collected at baseline. The receptors here all came from an adult who was a healthcare worker with PCR-confirmed SARS-CoV-2 infection or an uninfected control (not recorded which). The donor label of this sample is uncertain. Each CDR3 is given with its conserved first and last residue. A D gene is named only where the DNA matches it firmly. The size of a clone is reported for some rows only, either as once, few or many, or as a class for expanded clones.

v_call	j_call	clone_size	d_call	cdr3_aa	cdr3_nt
TRBV18	TRBJ1-5	many	-	CASSPSGGNQPQHF	TGTGCCAGCTCACCATCCGGGGGCAATCAGCCCCAGCATTTT
TRBV20-1	TRBJ1-4	many	TRBD1	CSASESPGQGGEKLFF	TGCAGTGCTAGTGAATCTCCGGGACAGGGCGGCGAAAAACTGTTTTTT
TRBV7-6	TRBJ2-3	many	-	CASSPPLAWGTQYF	TGTGCCAGCAGCCCCCCTCTAGCCTGGGGGACGCAGTATTTT
TRBV5-4	TRBJ2-3	few	TRBD1	CASSLSGQGADTQYF	TGTGCCAGCAGCTTAAGTGGACAGGGTGCAGATACGCAGTATTTT
TRBV6-1	TRBJ2-5	-	-	CASSDTGETQYF	TGTGCCAGCAGTGACACGGGGGAGACCCAGTACTTC
TRBV4-1	TRBJ2-5	few	-	CASSQDTAGFRETQYF	TGCGCCAGCAGCCAAGATACGGCGGGGTTTAGAGAGACCCAGTACTTC
TRBV19	TRBJ2-1	-	TRBD2	CASSIPSGGGGNEQFF	TGTGCCAGTAGTATCCCCAGCGGGGGAGGTGGCAATGAGCAGTTCTTC
TRBV4-2	TRBJ2-2	-	TRBD1	CASSQVTTGDTGELFF	TGTGCCAGCAGCCAAGTGACGACAGGGGACACCGGGGAGCTGTTTTTT
TRBV10-3	TRBJ2-6	many	-	CAIRDAAGANVLTF	TGTGCCATCAGAGACGCGGCCGGGGCCAACGTCCTGACTTTC
TRBV12-3/TRBV12-4	TRBJ2-5	few	-	CASSLVGREKETQYF	TGTGCCAGCAGTTTAGTCGGCAGGGAAAAAGAGACCCAGTACTTC
TRBV5-4	TRBJ2-3	few	-	CASRLGDSPDTQYF	TGTGCCAGCAGGCTAGGAGATAGTCCAGATACGCAGTATTTT
TRBV12-3/TRBV12-4	TRBJ2-3	few	-	CASSLFQADTQYF	TGTGCCAGCAGTTTGTTTCAGGCGGATACGCAGTATTTT
TRBV20-1	TRBJ2-6	many	-	CSAAYRYPGSGANVLTF	TGCAGTGCCGCGTACAGGTATCCTGGCTCTGGGGCCAACGTCCTGACTTTC
TRBV14	TRBJ2-1	few	-	CASSQARAHNEQFF	TGTGCCAGCAGCCAAGCCAGGGCCCACAATGAGCAGTTCTTC
TRBV6-1	TRBJ1-1	-	-	CASAEAPRAFF	TGTGCCAGCGCAGAGGCCCCTAGAGCTTTCTTT
TRBV5-4	TRBJ1-1	-	TRBD1	CASSPRMTGANTEAFF	TGTGCCAGCAGCCCCCGAATGACAGGGGCGAACACTGAAGCTTTCTTT
TRBV6-5	TRBJ1-4	-	-	CASAPLTAGKLFF	TGTGCCAGCGCCCCCTTAACGGCGGGAAAACTGTTTTTT
TRBV6-5	TRBJ1-1	-	-	CASILRVGQGEAFF	TGTGCCAGCATTCTCCGGGTGGGTCAAGGTGAAGCTTTCTTT
TRBV2	TRBJ1-2	-	-	CASSELTVYGYTF	TGTGCCAGCAGTGAATTAACTGTATATGGCTACACCTTC
TRBV7-2	TRBJ2-1	few	TRBD2	CASSPGTSLATEQFF	TGTGCCAGCAGCCCCGGGACTAGTCTAGCTACTGAGCAGTTCTTC
TRBV5-6	TRBJ2-3	many	-	CASRSTDTQYF	TGTGCCAGCAGGTCGACAGATACGCAGTATTTT
TRBV4-1	TRBJ2-1	few	-	CASSLWGGRDDYNEQFF	TGCGCCAGCAGCCTCTGGGGGGGCAGGGATGACTACAATGAGCAGTTCTTC
TRBV7-7	TRBJ1-5	once	-	CASSLDPNQPQHF	TGTGCCAGCAGCTTAGATCCCAATCAGCCCCAGCATTTT
TRBV5-1	TRBJ1-4	-	-	CASSHTRTENEKLFF	TGCGCCAGCAGCCATACACGGACTGAGAATGAAAAACTGTTTTTT
TRBV29-1	TRBJ2-5	many	-	CSVEGSRIQETQYF	TGCAGCGTTGAGGGTAGCCGAATCCAAGAGACCCAGTACTTC
TRBV7-6	TRBJ2-5	many	TRBD2	CASSPKTSGGTPQYF	TGTGCCAGCAGCCCCAAGACTAGCGGGGGGACCCCCCAGTACTTC
TRBV6-6	TRBJ2-5	many	TRBD2	CASRPSGGALETQYF	TGTGCCAGCAGGCCTAGCGGGGGGGCCTTAGAGACCCAGTACTTC
TRBV19	TRBJ2-3	-	-	CASSTGLGTDTQYF	TGTGCCAGTAGTACAGGCCTCGGGACAGATACGCAGTATTTT
TRBV4-1	TRBJ1-1	-	-	CASSQDAIGGTEAFF	TGCGCCAGCAGCCAAGATGCGATCGGGGGCACTGAAGCTTTCTTT
TRBV19	TRBJ1-5	few	TRBD1	CASSFRQGTNQPQHF	TGTGCCAGTAGTTTCCGACAGGGGACTAATCAGCCCCAGCATTTT
TRBV12-3/TRBV12-4	TRBJ2-2	few	TRBD1	CAINTGGRTGELFF	TGTGCCATCAATACAGGGGGCCGAACCGGGGAGCTGTTTTTT
TRBV5-4	TRBJ2-5	many	TRBD2	CASRVAGGKETQYF	TGTGCCAGCAGGGTAGCGGGGGGGAAGGAGACCCAGTACTTC
TRBV5-1	TRBJ1-1	-	-	CASRPALLENTEAFF	TGCGCCAGCAGGCCGGCACTTCTAGAGAACACTGAAGCTTTCTTT
TRBV2	TRBJ2-2	-	-	CASRLEGDTEELFF	TGTGCCAGCAGATTGGAGGGAGACACCGAGGAGCTGTTTTTT